One and the same sample provided the 10 T cell receptor beta chains below, sequenced in a study of T cells in localized non-small cell lung cancer. Profiling relied on immunoSEQ multiplex PCR, and the TCRdb table lists in-frame clones only, not all of them. This sample has tens of thousands of clones, with 91% found just once. Specimen: peripheral blood mononuclear cells, collected before any cancer treatment. The receptors stem from a female donor over 55 with stage II lung adenocarcinoma.

The chain links TRBV5-1 to TRBJ2-3; D uncertain. CDR3 size: 17 residues. The V gene's germline CDR1 is SGHRS and CDR2 YFSETQ. V lost 4 bases and J 8 bases, leaving 26 bases between the germline ends. DNA of the CDR3: TGCGCCAGCAGCCATCGCCGAAATATAGACGGCGGTTCTACGCAGTATTTT. Amino acid sequence: CASSHRRNIDGGSTQYF.

The chain links TRBV2 to TRBJ2-3, with D hard to call. Germline V gives CDR1 SNHLY, CDR2 FYNNEI. The CDR3 runs 11 residues. V was trimmed by 4 bases and J by 7 bases, leaving 6 bases between them. CDR3 DNA: TGTGCCAGCAGTGGCAGAAATACGCAGTATTTT. Translating gives CASSGRNTQYF.

The V gene is TRBV10-2, the J gene TRBJ1-1; D might be TRBD1 (6 bases). This CDR3 has 14 amino acids. V was shortened by 2 bases and J by 1 base, with 8 bases between the two germline ends. Looked up from germline, CDR1 is WSHSY and CDR2 is SAAADI. The CDR3 nucleotides are TGCGCCAGCAGTGAGCCGGGACAGAACACTGAAGCTTTCTTT. Residues: CASSEPGQNTEAFF.

The J gene is TRBJ2-1, the V gene TRBV4-3; TRBD2 aligns across 9 bases. CDR3 size: 17 residues. The germline V gene encodes CDR1 LGHNA and CDR2 YSLEER. V shed 2 bases, J shed 2 bases, and the junction held 7 bases outside the gene matches. The chain's CDR3 is CASSQKFPSGTYNEQFF. Here the CDR3 DNA reads TGCGCCAGCAGCCAAAAGTTTCCTAGCGGGACCTACAATGAGCAGTTCTTC.

The CDR3 protein is CASTTCWGAKNIQYF. CDR3 nucleotide sequence: TGTGCCAGCACCACCTGTTGGGGAGCCAAAAACATTCAGTACTTC. The chain recombines TRBV21-1 with TRBJ2-4. TRBV21-1 is a documented pseudogene. This CDR3 comprises 15 residues.

V gene TRBV4-2 combines with J gene TRBJ2-3, with TRBD2 matching 9 bases. CDR1 and CDR2 (germline): LGHNA, YNFKEQ. The CDR3 has 18 residues. The junction had 15 bases not matched to a gene; V was cut back by 0 bases and J by 8 bases. The chain's CDR3 is CASSQDGSSGGGASTQYF. The CDR3, as DNA: TGTGCCAGCAGCCAAGATGGGTCTTCGGGCGGGGGGGCGTCTACGCAGTATTTT.

The chain is built from TRBV7-6 and TRBJ1-5, with 8 positions matching TRBD1. Germline CDR1 is SGHVS and CDR2 is FNYEAQ. V lost 4 bases to trimming and J lost 2 bases; unmatched junction nucleotides: 7. The CDR3 is 16 amino acids. CDR3 sequence (DNA): TGTGCCAGCAGCTCGAACAGGGGACAGGGCAATCAGCCCCAGCATTTT. This sequence encodes CASSSNRGQGNQPQHF.

V gene TRBV2 combines with J gene TRBJ1-5, with D maybe TRBD1 (6 bases). V was trimmed by 7 bases and J by 7 bases, leaving 17 bases between them. Germline V gene sequence: CDR1 SNHLY, CDR2 FYNNEI. This CDR3 spans 14 amino acids. Here the CDR3 DNA reads TGTGCCAGCACGCCGGACAGTGGGGGACAGCCCCAGCATTTT. This encodes CASTPDSGGQPQHF.

V gene TRBV7-9 combines with J gene TRBJ1-3; D ambiguous. This CDR3 contains 16 residues. Trimming took 2 bases from V and 0 from J, leaving 11 bases between them. CDR1 SEHNR and CDR2 FQNEAQ come from the germline V gene (reference sequence). CDR3 loop: CASSLRRESSGNTIYF. In nucleotides, the CDR3 is TGTGCCAGCAGCTTACGGCGCGAGAGCTCTGGAAACACCATATATTTT.

The chain employs TRBV7-2 and TRBJ1-1; 8 bases map to TRBD1. CDR3 length: 19 residues. Germline V lookup: CDR1 SGHTA, CDR2 FQGNSA. V lost 5 bases and J lost 0; bases outside the gene matches: 17. The CDR3 DNA follows: TGTGCCAGCAGCCTGCTTATCGGGACAGGCCCATCCTTGAACACTGAAGCTTTCTTT. Translation: CASSLLIGTGPSLNTEAFF.